This T cell receptor beta chain stems from a study of cytomegalovirus exposure and HLA in healthy donors. PCR involved 60 Vbeta and 13 Jbeta primers. Produced via immunoSEQ multiplex PCR; TCRdb's table is partial and in-frame only. The sample contains 150,000 to 200,000 clones, roughly 80% of which appear only once. The sample holds one count of this clone. Germline V gives CDR1 SNHLY, CDR2 FYNNEI. Trimming removed 4 bases at V and 1 base at J, with 8 bases between. This CDR3 comprises 13 residues. The rearrangement links TRBV2 to TRBJ2-7; D ambiguous. The TCR originated in a girl under 18 in good health and CMV-seropositive. Sequencing was done on a sample of PBMCs. The chain's CDR3 is CASSVARSYEQYF. The DNA for the CDR3 is TGTGCCAGCAGTGTAGCCCGGTCCTACGAGCAGTACTTC. The full variable domain, rest sourced from reference TRBV2 and TRBJ2-7, is EPEVTQTPSHQVTQMGQEVILRCVPISNHLYFYWYRQILGQKVEFLVSFYNNEISEKSEIFDDQFSVERPDGSNFTLKIRSTKLEDSAMYFCASSVARSYEQYFGPGTRLTVT.